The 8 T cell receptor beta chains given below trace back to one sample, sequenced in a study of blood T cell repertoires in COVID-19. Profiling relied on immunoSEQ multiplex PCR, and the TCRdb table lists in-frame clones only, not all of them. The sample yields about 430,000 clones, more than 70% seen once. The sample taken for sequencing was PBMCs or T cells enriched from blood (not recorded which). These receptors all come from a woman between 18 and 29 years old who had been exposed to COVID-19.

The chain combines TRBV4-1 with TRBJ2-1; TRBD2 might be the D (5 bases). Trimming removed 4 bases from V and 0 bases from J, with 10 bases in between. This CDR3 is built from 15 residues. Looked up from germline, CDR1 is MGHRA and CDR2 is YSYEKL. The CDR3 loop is CASSPARGSYNEQFF. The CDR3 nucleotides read TGCGCCAGCAGCCCGGCTCGGGGCTCCTACAATGAGCAGTTCTTC.

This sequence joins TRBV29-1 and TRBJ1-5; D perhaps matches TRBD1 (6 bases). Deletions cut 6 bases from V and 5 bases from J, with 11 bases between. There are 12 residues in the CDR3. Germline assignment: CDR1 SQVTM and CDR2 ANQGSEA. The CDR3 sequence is CSVGQNDQPQHF. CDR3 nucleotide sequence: TGCAGCGTAGGACAGAACGATCAGCCCCAGCATTTT.

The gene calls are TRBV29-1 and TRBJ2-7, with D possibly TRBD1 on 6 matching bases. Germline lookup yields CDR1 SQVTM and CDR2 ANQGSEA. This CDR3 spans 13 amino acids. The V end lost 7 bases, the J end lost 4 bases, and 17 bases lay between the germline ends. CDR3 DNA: TGCAGCGCCGGGCGAAGCAGGGGATACGAGCAGTACTTC. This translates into CSAGRSRGYEQYF.

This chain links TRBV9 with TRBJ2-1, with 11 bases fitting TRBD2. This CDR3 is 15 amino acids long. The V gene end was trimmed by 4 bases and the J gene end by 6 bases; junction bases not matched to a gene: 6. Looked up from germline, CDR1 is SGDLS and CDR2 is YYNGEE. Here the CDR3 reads CASSILAGVFNEQFF. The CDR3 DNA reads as TGTGCCAGCAGCATACTAGCGGGAGTCTTCAATGAGCAGTTCTTC.

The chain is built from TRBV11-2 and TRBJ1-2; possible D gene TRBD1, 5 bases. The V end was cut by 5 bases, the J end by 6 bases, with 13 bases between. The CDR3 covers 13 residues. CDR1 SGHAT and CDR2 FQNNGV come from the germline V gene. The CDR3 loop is CASSPPGRDGYTF. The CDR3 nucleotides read TGTGCCAGCAGCCCCCCGGGCAGGGATGGCTACACCTTC.

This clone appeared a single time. The CDR3 DNA sequence: TGTGCCAGCAGTAATCGTCAGGCACAAGAGACCCAGTACTTC. As protein: CASSNRQAQETQYF. The chain joins TRBV25-1 to TRBJ2-5; D unclear. Germline V CDR1 and CDR2: MGHDK, SYGVNS. The CDR3 totals 14 residues. Trimming removed 5 bases at V and 2 bases at J, with 12 bases between.

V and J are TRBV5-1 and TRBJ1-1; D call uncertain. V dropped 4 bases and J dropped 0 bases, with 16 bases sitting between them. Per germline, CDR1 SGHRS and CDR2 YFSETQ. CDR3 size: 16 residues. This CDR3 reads CASSPAGGKMNTEAFF. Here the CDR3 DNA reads TGCGCCAGCAGCCCCGCCGGAGGAAAAATGAACACTGAAGCTTTCTTT.

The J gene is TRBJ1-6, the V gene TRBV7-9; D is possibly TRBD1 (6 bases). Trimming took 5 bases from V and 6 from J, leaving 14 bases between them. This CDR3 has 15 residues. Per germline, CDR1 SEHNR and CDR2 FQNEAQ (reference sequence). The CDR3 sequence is CASSPPGGGNSPLHF. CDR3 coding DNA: TGTGCCAGCAGCCCTCCGGGAGGGGGTAATTCACCCCTCCACTTT.